This passage covers 18 T cell receptor beta chains from one sample sequenced in a study of T-cell memory formation after mild COVID-19. TCRdb processed the 5' RACE reads anew with MiXCR; each CDR3 protein has one entry. Among 150,000 to 200,000 distinct CDR3 sequences listed, around 13% were seen once. The sequencing input was PBMCs or a T cell subset sorted from them (not recorded which). Receptor source: an adult woman who had mild COVID-19 (a few samples of this study predate the infection). Cell type and time point are not known.

The chain is built from TRBV27 and TRBJ2-1, with D possibly matching TRBD2 (7 bases). From germline, CDR1 is MNHEY and CDR2 SMNVEV (reference sequence). V was cut by 4 bases and J by 5 bases, with 15 bases left in between. This CDR3 spans 15 amino acids. For the CDR3, the DNA is TGTGCCAGCAGTTCCGGGGGGCCCCGCCACAATGAGCAGTTCTTC. Its translation: CASSSGGPRHNEQFF.

In its sample, this clonotype was seen a few times. The chain joins TRBV5-1 to TRBJ2-5; TRBD2 matches 7 bases. Germline assignment: CDR1 SGHRS and CDR2 YFSETQ. The V gene end was trimmed by 4 bases and the J gene end by 2 bases; junction bases not matched to a gene: 14. The CDR3 is made up of 17 amino acids. The CDR3 region has the DNA TGCGCCAGCAGCGACCTCGGGAGCGGGGAAAAACAAGAGACCCAGTACTTC. This gives the protein CASSDLGSGEKQETQYF.

In this sample, this clonotype turned up a few times. This sequence joins TRBV5-6 and TRBJ2-1; D is perhaps TRBD1 (6 bases). The CDR3 runs to 12 residues. Germline CDR1 and CDR2: SGHDT and YYEEEE. The V and J ends lost 3 bases and 10 bases respectively, with 11 bases between them. CDR3 bases: TGTGCCAGCAGCTCCTATGACAGGGAGCAGTTCTTC. Translating it yields CASSSYDREQFF.

This clonotype showed up just a few times. DNA of the CDR3: TGTGCCAGCAGAATACTAGCGGGTCCCTACGAGCAGTACTTC. Encoded protein: CASRILAGPYEQYF. The rearrangement uses TRBV7-2 and TRBJ2-7; 9 bases fit TRBD2. The CDR3 runs to 14 residues. Looked up from germline, CDR1 is SGHTA and CDR2 is FQGNSA. J gave up 2 bases and V 6 bases, and 5 bases lay outside the gene matches.

The table lists this clonotype with a few counts. This sequence joins TRBV3-1 and TRBJ2-5; 8 nucleotides match TRBD2. This CDR3 contains 15 residues. Looked up from germline, CDR1 is LGHDT and CDR2 is YNNKEL (reference sequence). The ends lost 4 bases at V and 5 bases at J; junction bases unmatched: 9. The CDR3 sequence: CASSPGLARSETQYF. CDR3 in DNA: TGTGCCAGCAGCCCCGGACTAGCCCGTTCGGAGACCCAGTACTTC.

This clonotype has only a few counts. The rearrangement links TRBV20-1 to TRBJ1-2, with D tentatively TRBD1 (6 bases). V lost 6 bases to trimming and J lost 8 bases, with 19 bases between them. CDR1 DFQATT and CDR2 SNEGSKA come from the germline V gene (reference sequence). The CDR3 extends over 13 amino acids. The CDR3 DNA reads TGCAGTGCCCCCGTACAGGCAGGGGAAGGCTACACCTTC. It is translated as CSAPVQAGEGYTF.

This chain links TRBV12-3 or TRBV12-4 with TRBJ2-7; 8 bases are a match to TRBD1. CDR3 length: 12 residues. V was pared by 8 bases and J by 5 bases, with 5 bases of the junction left unmatched. This CDR3 reads CASAGRGHEQYF. Here the CDR3 DNA reads TGTGCCAGCGCGGGCAGGGGGCACGAGCAGTACTTC.

This clonotype showed up just a few times. The rearrangement joins TRBV19 to TRBJ2-3, with 9 bases aligning to TRBD2. This CDR3 region has 18 residues. CDR1 LNHDA and CDR2 SQIVND come from the germline V gene (reference sequence). After removal of 4 bases from V and 4 bases from J, the junction contained 15 bases not matched to a gene. CDR3 amino acids: CASSNRPSGNVGADTQYF. The DNA for the CDR3 is TGTGCCAGTAGTAACCGGCCTAGCGGGAATGTTGGCGCAGATACGCAGTATTTT.

This clonotype was seen only a few times. CDR3 DNA sequence: TGTGCCAGCTCCCTGGACAGGGGGGAGCAGTACTTC. It encodes CASSLDRGEQYF. V gene TRBV18 combines with J gene TRBJ2-7; 10 nucleotides line up with TRBD1. The CDR3 is made up of 12 amino acids. After removal of 6 bases from V and 7 bases from J, the junction contained 3 bases not matched to a gene. Per germline, CDR1 KGHSH and CDR2 LQKENI.

This clonotype was counted between two and nine times. The chain recombines TRBV27 with TRBJ1-4; 7 bases line up with TRBD1. After removal of 4 bases from V and 10 bases from J, the junction contained 9 bases not matched to a gene. The germline V gene has CDR1 MNHEY and CDR2 SMNVEV (reference sequence). There are 14 residues in the CDR3. The chain's CDR3 is CASSSYRGGGKLFF. The CDR3 nucleotides read TGTGCCAGCAGTTCCTACAGGGGAGGTGGAAAACTGTTTTTT. The full variable domain, its missing parts supplied by reference TRBV27 and TRBJ1-4, is EAQVTQNPRYLITVTGKKLTVTCSQNMNHEYMSWYRQDPGLGLRQIYYSMNVEVTDKGDVPEGYKVSRKEKRNFPLILESPSPNQTSLYFCASSSYRGGGKLFFGSGTQLSVL.

This clonotype occurred a few times. The chain joins TRBV29-1 to TRBJ2-1; either TRBD1 or TRBD2 may fit D (5 bases each). The CDR3 runs to 14 residues. The V and J ends lost 6 bases and 7 bases respectively, with 19 bases between them. Germline loops: CDR1 SQVTM, CDR2 ANQGSEA. The CDR3 coding sequence is TGCAGCGTAGACGGAGCGGACATACGGAATGAGCAGTTCTTC. Translating it yields CSVDGADIRNEQFF.

The sample holds a few counts of this clonotype. The chain recombines TRBV18 with TRBJ2-1; possibly TRBD1 or TRBD2 for D (5 bases each). V was cut by 2 bases and J by 1 base, with 15 bases left in between. The germline V gene has CDR1 KGHSH and CDR2 LQKENI. The CDR3 spans 17 residues. This chain's CDR3 is CASSPRVGAGSYNEQFF. As DNA, the CDR3 is TGTGCCAGCTCACCAAGGGTCGGGGCCGGGTCCTACAATGAGCAGTTCTTC.

This clonotype was seen more than once but under ten times. The chain couples TRBV7-2 to TRBJ2-1; TRBD2 agrees at 12 bases. Germline CDR1 SGHTA, CDR2 FQGNSA. This CDR3 has 15 residues. J gave up 7 bases and V 5 bases, and 6 bases lay outside the gene matches. The chain's CDR3 is CASSTTSGSANEQFF. CDR3 sequence (DNA): TGTGCCAGCAGCACGACTAGCGGGAGTGCGAATGAGCAGTTCTTC.

CDR3 DNA: TGTGCCAGCAGCCCCCTTAGCGGGCAGTTTCTCACTGAAGCTTTCTTT. Protein sequence: CASSPLSGQFLTEAFF. J is TRBJ1-1 and V is TRBV7-8; D is uncertain. The CDR3 has 16 residues. Trimming shortened V by 5 bases and J by 4 bases, and 20 bases separated the two germline ends. From germline, CDR1 is SGHVS and CDR2 FQNEAQ.

The J gene is TRBJ2-3, the V gene TRBV7-2; D may be TRBD1 (6 bases). The germline CDR1 and CDR2 sequences are SGHTA and FQGNSA. This CDR3 spans 21 amino acids. The V end lost 2 bases, the J end lost 0 bases, and 27 bases lay between the germline ends. The CDR3 sequence: CASSLSTDSWGVKESTDTQYF. In DNA form, the CDR3 reads TGTGCCAGCAGCTTATCGACGGACAGCTGGGGCGTCAAGGAAAGCACAGATACGCAGTATTTT.

The V and J genes are TRBV6-5 and TRBJ2-1; 7 nucleotides match TRBD1. Germline assignment: CDR1 MNHEY and CDR2 SVGAGI. The CDR3 has 15 amino acids. After removal of 6 bases from V and 1 base from J, the junction contained 6 bases not matched to a gene. The CDR3 region is CASRDRAESYNEQFF. The CDR3 nucleotides read TGTGCCAGCAGAGACAGGGCGGAGTCCTACAATGAGCAGTTCTTC.

This clonotype has a count of ten or more. The V call is TRBV5-1, the J call TRBJ1-2; TRBD1 matches 8 bases. The CDR3 length is 15 residues. Germline CDR1 reads SGHRS; CDR2 reads YFSETQ. J was trimmed by 4 bases and V by 2 bases; bases with no gene match: 7. Written as DNA, the CDR3 is TGCGCCAGCAGCTTCGACAGGGGAGAGATCTATGGCTACACCTTC. Translation: CASSFDRGEIYGYTF. Full variable domain (remainder filled in from reference TRBV5-1 and TRBJ1-2): KAGVTQTPRYLIKTRGQQVTLSCSPISGHRSVSWYQQTPGQGLQFLFEYFSETQRNKGNFPGRFSGRQFSNSRSEMNVSTLELGDSALYLCASSFDRGEIYGYTFGSGTRLTVV.

This clonotype was observed a few times. This chain links TRBV20-1 with TRBJ1-6; 7 nucleotides line up with TRBD1. Trimming removed 0 bases from V and 0 bases from J; junction bases left unmatched: 5. This CDR3 comprises 17 residues. Per germline, CDR1 DFQATT and CDR2 SNEGSKA (reference sequence). In DNA form, the CDR3 reads TGCAGTGCTAGAGATGAGACAGGGAGCTCCTATAATTCACCCCTCCACTTT. Translation gives CSARDETGSSYNSPLHF.